The 11 T cell receptor beta chains presented below share a single source sample, sequenced in a study of blood T cell repertoires in COVID-19. Using immunoSEQ multiplex PCR, the repertoire was profiled, and TCRdb retains in-frame clones only, with some absent. This table holds 200,000 to 250,000 clones, about 90% found once. The sample comprised PBMCs or T cells enriched from blood (not recorded which). The origin of the receptors is a man aged 25-40 years who had been exposed to COVID-19.

The chain links TRBV11-2 to TRBJ1-3, with D possibly matching TRBD1 (6 bases). The V gene lost 7 bases and the J gene lost 0 bases, with 16 bases spanning the gap. This CDR3 region has 16 residues. Germline V lookup: CDR1 SGHAT, CDR2 FQNNGV. CDR3: CASTIMGASSGNTIYF. CDR3 in DNA: TGTGCCAGCACCATTATGGGGGCCAGCTCTGGAAACACCATATATTTT.

The chain combines TRBV7-2 with TRBJ1-2, with TRBD1 matching over 9 bases. The CDR3 is 14 residues long. Germline lookup yields CDR1 SGHTA and CDR2 FQGNSA. The V segment lost 6 bases and the J segment 8 bases; nucleotides outside the gene matches: 10. For the CDR3, the DNA is TGTGCCAGCAGTTCCGGGACAGGGACACGCGGCTACACCTTC. It is translated as CASSSGTGTRGYTF. Full variable domain (remainder filled in from reference TRBV7-2 and TRBJ1-2): GAGVSQSPSNKVTEKGKDVELRCDPISGHTALYWYRQSLGQGLEFLIYFQGNSAPDKSGLPSDRFSAERTGGSVSTLTIQRTQQEDSAVYLCASSSGTGTRGYTFGSGTRLTVV.

The rearrangement joins TRBV4-1 to TRBJ1-1; the D gene is possibly TRBD1 (5 bases). Germline V CDR1 and CDR2: MGHRA, YSYEKL. This CDR3 comprises 12 residues. The ends were cut back, 0 bases at V and 11 bases at J, with 10 bases in the middle. In nucleotides, the CDR3 is TGCGCCAGCAGCCAAGAACAAAACAGGGCTTTCTTT. It specifies CASSQEQNRAFF.

The chain links TRBV4-1 to TRBJ2-7, with D possibly being TRBD2 (5 bases). This CDR3 is 14 amino acids long. CDR1 is MGHRA, CDR2 YSYEKL, per germline. The V end was cut by 7 bases, the J end by 2 bases, with 15 bases between. The CDR3 sequence is CASIRLAATYEQYF. The CDR3 coding sequence is TGCGCCAGCATTAGGCTAGCTGCGACCTACGAGCAGTACTTC.

This clone has only one observation. The chain employs TRBV28 and TRBJ2-2, with D possibly matching TRBD2 (6 bases). Per the germline V gene, CDR1 is MDHEN and CDR2 is SYDVKM. The CDR3 consists of 18 residues. The V and J ends lost 6 bases and 6 bases respectively, with 26 bases between them. The CDR3 spells CASSPRGGIVKSAGELFF. Here the CDR3 DNA reads TGTGCCAGCAGCCCACGCGGAGGGATAGTTAAGTCCGCCGGGGAGCTGTTTTTT.

The gene calls are TRBV21-1 and TRBJ2-5; the DNA was not compared with TRBD2, the D call given in the table. TRBV21-1 is marked as a pseudogene. The CDR3 runs to 16 residues. This CDR3 reads CASRAQVATLLETQYF. The DNA of the CDR3 is TGTGCCAGCAGGGCACAAGTAGCTACACTTCTTGAGACCCAGTACTTC.

This chain's CDR3 is CASREGGTEAFF. The CDR3 DNA reads as TGTGCCAGCAGAGAGGGGGGGACTGAAGCTTTCTTT. The chain combines TRBV6-5 with TRBJ1-1; TRBD1 is a possible D gene (6 bases). The germline V gene encodes CDR1 MNHEY and CDR2 SVGAGI. The CDR3 runs to 12 residues. Trimming left V 6 bases short and J 5 bases short, with 10 bases between.

V is TRBV29-1 and J is TRBJ2-5, with a weak D call TRBD2 (5 bases). Germline V lookup: CDR1 SQVTM, CDR2 ANQGSEA. The CDR3 is 11 residues long. V was pared by 7 bases and J by 6 bases, with 12 bases between. The CDR3 bases are TGCAGCGCGAGGGCCGGGAAGACCCAGTACTTC. It codes for CSARAGKTQYF.

This clone was detected only a few times. The chain joins TRBV13 to TRBJ1-1, with 9 bases lining up with TRBD1. V gave up 3 bases and J gave up 6 bases; unmatched junction bases: 2. CDR1 PRHDT and CDR2 FYEKMQ come from the germline V gene (reference sequence). This CDR3 region has 13 residues. For the CDR3, the DNA is TGTGCCAGCAGCTTGGGACAGGGAGCTGAAGCTTTCTTT. Protein product: CASSLGQGAEAFF.

A few counts support this clone. The chain links TRBV2 to TRBJ1-5; TRBD1 aligns across 7 bases. Germline values: CDR1 SNHLY, CDR2 FYNNEI. The CDR3 covers 16 residues. The junction had 11 bases not matched to a gene; V was cut back by 5 bases and J by 4 bases. Here the CDR3 reads CASSPIRQGLNQPQHF. As DNA, the CDR3 is TGTGCCAGCAGTCCGATTCGACAGGGTTTAAATCAGCCCCAGCATTTT.

The chain combines TRBV7-9 with TRBJ2-7; 8 bases are shared with TRBD2. J lost 6 bases, V lost 3 bases, and 7 bases had no gene match. Germline V CDR1 and CDR2: SEHNR, FQNEAQ (reference sequence). The CDR3 covers 14 residues. In DNA, the CDR3 is TGTGCCAGCAGCTTCGGCGATCGGGGGGGCGAGCAGTACTTC. It translates to CASSFGDRGGEQYF.